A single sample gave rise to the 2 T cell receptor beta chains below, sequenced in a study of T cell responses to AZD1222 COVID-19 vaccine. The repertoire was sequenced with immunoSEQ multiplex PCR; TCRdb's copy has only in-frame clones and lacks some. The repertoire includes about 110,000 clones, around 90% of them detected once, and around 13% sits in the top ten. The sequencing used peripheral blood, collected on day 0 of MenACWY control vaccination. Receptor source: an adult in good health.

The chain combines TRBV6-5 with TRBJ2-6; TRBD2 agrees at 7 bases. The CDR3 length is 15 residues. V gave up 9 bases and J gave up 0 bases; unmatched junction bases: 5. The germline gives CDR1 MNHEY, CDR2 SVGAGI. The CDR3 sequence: CASYPGGSGANVLTF. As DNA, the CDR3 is TGTGCCAGTTACCCGGGGGGCTCTGGGGCCAACGTCCTGACTTTC.

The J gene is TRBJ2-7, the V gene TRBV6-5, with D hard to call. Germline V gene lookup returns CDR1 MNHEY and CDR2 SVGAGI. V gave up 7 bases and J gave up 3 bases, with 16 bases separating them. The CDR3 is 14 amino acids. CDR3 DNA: TGTGCCAGCACCCAAACCAGTGCTGACTACGAGCAGTACTTC. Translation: CASTQTSADYEQYF.